The clone carrying this TCR beta chain was observed a single time. Its antigen remains unknown. The length of the CDR3 is 16 residues. V was shortened by 0 bases and J by 5 bases, with 15 bases between the two germline ends. Germline loops: CDR1 SGHRS, CDR2 YFSETQ. The treatment denotes: oral pan-JAK inhibitor, 5-10 mg twice daily. This sample is part of a study of CD8+ T cells in alopecia areata. As for the study in general: Treatment ran 6 to 18 months, with 6 months of follow-up afterward.

As the sequencing template, cDNA was produced by extracting RNA and reverse transcribing it. Produced via immunoSEQ multiplex PCR; TCRdb's table is partial and in-frame only. This sample yields roughly 280,000 clones, of which 50% to 75% are seen a single time; more than 0.85% belongs to the top ten. Study-wide results and limits: The study found higher clonality in lesional than normal scalp, especially in alopecia totalis/universalis.

The receptor was derived from a human donor with alopecia areata. This chain uses TRBV5-1 with TRBJ2-1, with D possibly being TRBD2 (7 bases). The starting material was CD4+ T cells sorted from blood, obtained at approximately week 52, from a patient treated with tofacitinib. DNA for the CDR3: TGCGCCAGCAGCTTGGGAAATGCGGGGGCGAACAATGAGCAGTTCTTC. As protein: CASSLGNAGANNEQFF. The variable domain in full, with the rest retrieved from reference TRBV5-1 and TRBJ2-1, is KAGVTQTPRYLIKTRGQQVTLSCSPISGHRSVSWYQQTPGQGLQFLFEYFSETQRNKGNFPGRFSGRQFSNSRSEMNVSTLELGDSALYLCASSLGNAGANNEQFFGPGTRLTVL.